This TCR beta chain was observed in a study of post-analysis software for immune sequencing data. Study in general: Clinical courses comprised relapsing-remitting, secondary progressive and progressive-relapsing multiple sclerosis. Broader study findings: Significantly lower normalized Chao1 diversity was seen in multiple sclerosis patients than in controls. F measure grouped same-batch samples tightly together.

A note on this clonotype: Its antigen is currently unknown.

Prepared libraries of TCR beta cDNA carried unique molecular identifiers. From the PCR reads, TCRdb called clonotypes with MiXCR, one entry per CDR3 protein. The sample consists of 650,000 to 850,000 distinct CDR3 sequences, roughly 46% of them appearing once. The sample was blood. The receptor comes from a girl between 5 and 17 years old with multiple sclerosis.

The CDR3 loop reads CSVVDGETQYF. The DNA of the CDR3 is TGCAGCGTTGTAGACGGGGAGACCCAGTACTTC. The gene calls are TRBV29-1 and TRBJ2-5; no clear D. There are 11 residues in the CDR3. From germline, CDR1 is SQVTM and CDR2 ANQGSEA. The germline V and J ends were trimmed by 4 bases and 5 bases, with 8 bases remaining between them.